The 23 T cell receptor beta chains below come from one sample, sequenced in a study of radiotherapy plus CTLA-4 blockade in lung cancer. The data were produced by immunoSEQ multiplex PCR, yet TCRdb's version contains in-frame clones alone and is incomplete. The sample yields around 90,000 clones, around 81% seen once. This sample comprised peripheral blood, obtained from a patient treated with radiotherapy plus ipilimumab. Every receptor here comes from a human donor with non-small cell lung cancer that progressed on radiotherapy plus ipilimumab.

This clone was counted only a few times. The V gene is TRBV28, the J gene TRBJ2-2, with a weak D call TRBD2 (7 bases). The V end was cut by 8 bases, the J end by 3 bases, with 13 bases between. The CDR3 totals 14 residues. From germline, CDR1 is MDHEN and CDR2 SYDVKM. The CDR3 DNA follows: TGTGCCAGCCTGATGGGGGGGCACACCGGGGAGCTGTTTTTT. This encodes CASLMGGHTGELFF.

V is TRBV7-2 and J is TRBJ1-4, with D perhaps TRBD1 (6 bases). In germline, CDR1 is SGHTA, CDR2 FQGNSA. V was pared by 3 bases and J by 1 base, with 9 bases between. The CDR3 runs 15 residues. The CDR3 coding sequence is TGTGCCAGCAGCTTTGGAGGGGGAACTAATGAAAAACTGTTTTTT. Its protein is CASSFGGGTNEKLFF.

The gene calls are TRBV14 and TRBJ2-3; TRBD2 matches at 8 bases. Germline V gene lookup returns CDR1 SGHDN and CDR2 FVKESK. The CDR3 is made up of 17 amino acids. V shed 8 bases and J 1 base; nucleotides not matched to a gene: 14. CDR3 nucleotides: TGTGCCAGCGGCAGAAATAGCGGGACTACTCGCACAGATACGCAGTATTTT. It codes for CASGRNSGTTRTDTQYF.

The chain carries TRBV2 and TRBJ2-3; 16 bases map to TRBD2. The CDR3 has 17 residues. Per the germline V gene, CDR1 is SNHLY and CDR2 is FYNNEI. The J segment lost 1 base and the V segment lost 8 bases, leaving 6 bases of the junction unmatched. CDR3 loop: CASEGLAGGLGTDTQYF. CDR3 DNA: TGTGCCAGCGAGGGACTAGCGGGGGGGTTGGGCACAGATACGCAGTATTTT.

This CDR3 reads CASSPRLQTNTGELFF. In DNA, the CDR3 is TGTGCCAGCAGCCCCAGACTACAGACGAACACCGGGGAGCTGTTTTTT. The chain combines TRBV9 with TRBJ2-2; possibly TRBD2 for D (5 bases). Trimming stripped 4 bases from V and 0 bases from J, with 13 bases between. The CDR3 has 16 amino acids. Germline CDR1 is SGDLS and CDR2 is YYNGEE. The full variable domain, in which reference TRBV9 and TRBJ2-2 provide the parts outside the CDR3, is DSGVTQTPKHLITATGQRVTLRCSPRSGDLSVYWYQQSLDQGLQFLIQYYNGEERAKGNILERFSAQQFPDLHSELNLSSLELGDSALYFCASSPRLQTNTGELFFGEGSRLTVL.

The J gene is TRBJ1-2, the V gene TRBV28; D is uncertain. This CDR3 region has 12 residues. The germline V and J ends were trimmed by 10 bases and 4 bases, with 13 bases remaining between them. Germline CDR1 is MDHEN and CDR2 is SYDVKM. The CDR3 DNA sequence: TGTGCCACTCAACCCCGGCTCTATGGCTACACCTTC. This sequence encodes CATQPRLYGYTF.

The chain uses TRBV4-1 and TRBJ2-2, with 9 nucleotides matching TRBD2. This CDR3 is 20 amino acids long. V trimming: 1 base; J trimming: 1 base; junction bases outside the gene matches: 13. CDR1 is MGHRA, CDR2 YSYEKL, per germline. CDR3 coding DNA: TGCGCCAGCAGCCAAGTCGGCCTAGCGGGATCCACCAAGAACACCGGGGAGCTGTTTTTT. This codes for CASSQVGLAGSTKNTGELFF.

This rearrangement joins TRBV27 to TRBJ2-5, with 13 positions matching TRBD2. Per the germline V gene, CDR1 is MNHEY and CDR2 is SMNVEV (reference sequence). J gave up 4 bases and V 5 bases, and 7 bases lay outside the gene matches. This CDR3 contains 16 residues. DNA for the CDR3: TGTGCCAGCAGTCTAAGACTAGCGGGGGGATTAGAGACCCAGTACTTC. Translating gives CASSLRLAGGLETQYF.

This clone was seen only a few times. The chain joins TRBV10-3 to TRBJ2-2, with 10 bases that match TRBD2. Trimming removed 4 bases from V and 0 bases from J; junction bases left unmatched: 5. The CDR3 contains 17 residues. CDR1 is ENHRY, CDR2 SYGVKD, per germline. The CDR3 here is CAISGLAGGPNTGELFF. CDR3 DNA sequence: TGTGCCATCAGTGGCTTAGCGGGGGGCCCGAACACCGGGGAGCTGTTTTTT.

The chain uses TRBV14 and TRBJ1-1, with no clear D. Germline loops: CDR1 SGHDN, CDR2 FVKESK. This CDR3 has 15 residues. V lost 3 bases, J lost 3 bases, and 14 bases lay in between. The CDR3 region is CASSHGRVFHTEAFF. CDR3 in DNA: TGTGCCAGCAGCCATGGGAGGGTTTTTCACACTGAAGCTTTCTTT.

CDR3 loop: CASSQVPVGLTYEQYF. The CDR3 coding sequence is TGCGCCAGCAGCCAAGTTCCCGTGGGACTTACCTACGAGCAGTACTTC. The chain is built from TRBV4-3 and TRBJ2-5; possible D gene TRBD2, 6 bases. The J call may be wrong; the DNA end is better matched by TRBJ2-7. Per the germline V gene, CDR1 is LGHNA and CDR2 is YSLEER. CDR3 length: 16 residues.

The CDR3 nucleotides are TGTGCCAGTAGTACGGGATTCACTGAAGCTTTCTTT. This sequence encodes CASSTGFTEAFF. The rearrangement uses TRBV19 and TRBJ1-1; D unresolved. This CDR3 comprises 12 residues. V dropped 4 bases and J dropped 4 bases, with 7 bases sitting between them. Germline CDR1 LNHDA, CDR2 SQIVND (reference sequence).

The chain links TRBV7-2 to TRBJ2-5; 9 bases line up with TRBD2. Per the germline V gene, CDR1 is SGHTA and CDR2 is FQGNSA. The CDR3 covers 16 residues. Trimming removed 2 bases from V and 0 bases from J; junction bases left unmatched: 4. The chain's CDR3 is CASSLWASGNQETQYF. CDR3 bases: TGTGCCAGCAGCTTATGGGCTAGCGGGAACCAAGAGACCCAGTACTTC.

As DNA, the CDR3 is TGTGCCAGCAGCCCCTGGACTAGCCTGACACCTTACGAGCAGTACTTC. This translates into CASSPWTSLTPYEQYF. The V and J genes are TRBV9 and TRBJ2-7, with 8 positions matching TRBD2. The junction had 13 bases not matched to a gene; V was cut back by 4 bases and J by 4 bases. This CDR3 has 16 amino acids. Germline lookup yields CDR1 SGDLS and CDR2 YYNGEE.

Of note for this clone: Given the absence of the conserved phenylalanine or tryptophan at the CDR3 end, a read error is likely. The gene calls are TRBV6-1 and TRBJ2-7, with 7 bases that match TRBD2. The V gene's germline CDR1 is MNHNS and CDR2 SASEGT. Trimming took 8 bases from V and 1 from J; bases not matched to a gene: 11. This CDR3 region has 15 residues. CDR3 sequence (DNA): TGTGCCAGCTGGCCGGGACTACCAACGTCCTACGAGCAGTACCTC. The encoded protein is CASWPGLPTSYEQYL.

This chain joins TRBV6-5 and TRBJ1-1; D ambiguous. The CDR3 has 13 amino acids. Between the trimmed V and J ends, which lost 4 bases and 1 base, there was a span of 7 bases. CDR1 MNHEY and CDR2 SVGAGI come from the germline V gene. CDR3: CASSLLENTEAFF. CDR3 coding DNA: TGTGCCAGCAGTTTGCTGGAGAACACTGAAGCTTTCTTT.

Comment on this clone: Mismatch with germline at one junction end may stem from a read error. The chain uses TRBV7-2 and TRBJ2-7; 10 bases are shared with TRBD2. The germline V gene encodes CDR1 SGHTA and CDR2 FQGNSA. This CDR3 region has 14 residues. CDR3 region: CASSLAGARGEQYF. In DNA form, the CDR3 reads TGTGCCAGCAGCCTAGCGGGAGCCCGTGGCGAGCAGTACTTC.

This clone has a single count. V is TRBV27 and J is TRBJ2-3; D is possibly TRBD2 (5 bases). The V end was cut by 6 bases, the J end by 2 bases, with 12 bases between. CDR1 is MNHEY and CDR2 is SMNVEV in the germline V gene (reference sequence). The CDR3 has 14 residues. The CDR3 sequence is CASSLGLFTDTQYF. The CDR3 region has the DNA TGTGCCAGCAGCCTCGGACTGTTCACAGATACGCAGTATTTT.

The chain joins TRBV21-1 to TRBJ1-5. TRBV21-1 is shown as a pseudogene. This CDR3 has 16 amino acids. In DNA form, the CDR3 reads TGTGCCAGCAGCAAAGCGGGGGGCTATAGCAATCAGCCCCAGCATTTT. Translating gives CASSKAGGYSNQPQHF.

This clone was seen a few times. The chain carries TRBV29-1 and TRBJ1-2; no clear D gene. This CDR3 region has 13 residues. Between the trimmed V and J ends, which lost 4 bases and 4 bases, there was a span of 13 bases. Germline CDR1 and CDR2: SQVTM and ANQGSEA. The CDR3 loop is CSVARAGTYGYTF. The CDR3 nucleotides read TGCAGCGTTGCACGGGCAGGCACCTATGGCTACACCTTC.

This chain joins TRBV6-1 and TRBJ1-5; no reliable D call. Between the trimmed V and J ends, which lost 10 bases and 6 bases, there was a span of 16 bases. CDR1 MNHNS and CDR2 SASEGT come from the germline V gene. The CDR3 loop spans 13 amino acids. CDR3 sequence reads: CATNGLPSQPQHF. CDR3 nucleotides: TGTGCCACCAATGGGCTTCCCAGTCAGCCCCAGCATTTT.

The rearrangement links TRBV5-4 to TRBJ2-7; 7 nucleotides match TRBD1. This CDR3 spans 13 amino acids. Germline CDR1 is SGHNT and CDR2 is YYREEE (reference sequence). J lost 3 bases, V lost 3 bases, and 3 bases had no gene match. The CDR3 loop is CASSSRDSYEQYF. As DNA, the CDR3 is TGTGCCAGCAGCTCCCGGGACAGCTACGAGCAGTACTTC.

The chain is built from TRBV27 and TRBJ2-1, with D tentatively TRBD2 (6 bases). CDR1 and CDR2 from the germline V gene are MNHEY and SMNVEV (reference sequence). Between the trimmed V and J ends, which lost 4 bases and 4 bases, there was a span of 20 bases. CDR3 length: 17 residues. CDR3 sequence: CASSSTPPGVGYNEQFF. The CDR3 DNA reads as TGTGCCAGCAGTTCAACCCCCCCGGGGGTGGGATACAATGAGCAGTTCTTC.